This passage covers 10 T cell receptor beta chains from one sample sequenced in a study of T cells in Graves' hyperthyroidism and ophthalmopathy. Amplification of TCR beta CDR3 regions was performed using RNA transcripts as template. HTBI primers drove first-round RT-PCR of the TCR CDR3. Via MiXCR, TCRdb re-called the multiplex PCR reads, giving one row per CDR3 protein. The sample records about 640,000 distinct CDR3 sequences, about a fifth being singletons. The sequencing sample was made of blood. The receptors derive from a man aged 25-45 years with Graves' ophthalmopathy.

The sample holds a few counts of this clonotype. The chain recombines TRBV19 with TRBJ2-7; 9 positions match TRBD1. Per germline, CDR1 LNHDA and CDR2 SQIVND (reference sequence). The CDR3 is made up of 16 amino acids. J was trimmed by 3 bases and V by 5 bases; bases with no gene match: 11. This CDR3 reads CASSGISGTGRYEQYF. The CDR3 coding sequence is TGTGCCAGTAGTGGGATCTCCGGGACAGGGCGCTACGAGCAGTACTTC.

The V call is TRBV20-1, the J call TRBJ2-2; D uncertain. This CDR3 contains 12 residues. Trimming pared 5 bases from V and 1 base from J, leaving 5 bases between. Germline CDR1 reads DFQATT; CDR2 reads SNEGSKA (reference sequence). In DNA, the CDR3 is TGCAGTGCTGAGAGGAACACCGGGGAGCTGTTTTTT. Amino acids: CSAERNTGELFF.

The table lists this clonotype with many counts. The CDR3 reads CASSWWDGSTEAFF. The CDR3 DNA reads TGTGCCAGCAGTTGGTGGGACGGTAGCACTGAAGCTTTCTTT. The chain uses TRBV5-6 and TRBJ1-1, with a tentative D call TRBD1 (5 bases). The CDR3 has 14 amino acids. Trimming shortened V by 5 bases and J by 4 bases, and 15 bases separated the two germline ends. Germline V CDR1 and CDR2: SGHDT, YYEEEE. The full variable domain, rest sourced from reference TRBV5-6 and TRBJ1-1, is DAGVTQSPTHLIKTRGQQVTLRCSPKSGHDTVSWYQQALGQGPQFIFQYYEEEERQRGNFPDRFSGHQFPNYSSELNVNALLLGDSALYLCASSWWDGSTEAFFGQGTRLTVV.

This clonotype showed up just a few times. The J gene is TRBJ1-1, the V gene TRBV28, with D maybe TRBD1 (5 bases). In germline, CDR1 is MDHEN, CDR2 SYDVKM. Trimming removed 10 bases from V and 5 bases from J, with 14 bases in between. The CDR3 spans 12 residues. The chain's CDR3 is CATRTSGTEAFF. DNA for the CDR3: TGTGCCACCCGGACCTCAGGGACTGAAGCTTTCTTT.

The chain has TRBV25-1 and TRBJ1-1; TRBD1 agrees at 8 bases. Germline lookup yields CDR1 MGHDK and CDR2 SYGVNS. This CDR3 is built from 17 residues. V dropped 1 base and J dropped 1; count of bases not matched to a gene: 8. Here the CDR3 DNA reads TGTGCCAGCAGTGAATTTGGCAGGGGGCTTAAGAACACTGAAGCTTTCTTT. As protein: CASSEFGRGLKNTEAFF.

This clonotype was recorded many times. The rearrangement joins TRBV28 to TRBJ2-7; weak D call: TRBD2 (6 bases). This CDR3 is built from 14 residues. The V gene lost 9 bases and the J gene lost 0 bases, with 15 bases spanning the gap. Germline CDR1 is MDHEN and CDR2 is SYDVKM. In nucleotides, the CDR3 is TGTGCCAGTCAATTAGGAGGGCCCTCCTACGAGCAGTACTTC. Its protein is CASQLGGPSYEQYF.

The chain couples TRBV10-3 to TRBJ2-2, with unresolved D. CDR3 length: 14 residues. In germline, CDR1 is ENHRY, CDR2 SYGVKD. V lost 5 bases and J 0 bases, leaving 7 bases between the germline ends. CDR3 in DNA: TGTGCCATCAGTCACAACACGAACACCGGGGAGCTGTTTTTT. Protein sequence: CAISHNTNTGELFF.

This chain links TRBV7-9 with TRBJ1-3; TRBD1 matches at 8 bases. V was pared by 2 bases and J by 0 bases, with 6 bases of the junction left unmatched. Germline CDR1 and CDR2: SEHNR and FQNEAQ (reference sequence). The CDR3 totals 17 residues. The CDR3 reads CASSLRDRLLSGNTIYF. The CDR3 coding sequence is TGTGCCAGCAGCTTAAGGGACAGGCTGCTCTCTGGAAACACCATATATTTT.

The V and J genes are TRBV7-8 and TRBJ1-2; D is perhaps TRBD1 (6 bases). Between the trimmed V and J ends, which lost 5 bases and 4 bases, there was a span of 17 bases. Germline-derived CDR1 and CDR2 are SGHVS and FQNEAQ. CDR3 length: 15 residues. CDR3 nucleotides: TGTGCCAGCAGCGACCAAACTACAGGGCCCTATGGCTACACCTTC. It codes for CASSDQTTGPYGYTF.

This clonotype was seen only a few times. Here the CDR3 DNA reads TGTGCCAGCAGTCCCGCTGGACTATCCTCGGAGCAGTACTTC. Protein sequence: CASSPAGLSSEQYF. The V call is TRBV27, the J call TRBJ2-7; D is possibly TRBD2 (6 bases). Looked up from germline, CDR1 is MNHEY and CDR2 is SMNVEV (reference sequence). Deletions cut 5 bases from V and 7 bases from J, with 18 bases between. This CDR3 has 14 residues.